This TCR beta chain is from a study of OX40 agonist ivuxolimab in advanced cancers. V lost 8 bases and J 6 bases, leaving 17 bases between the germline ends. The germline CDR1 and CDR2 sequences are SEHNR and FQNEAQ (reference sequence). This CDR3 comprises 14 residues. Repertoires were generated with immunoSEQ multiplex PCR, while TCRdb's copy carries only in-frame clones and drops some. The sample has approximately 97,000 clones; approximately 87% are singletons. The count of this clone is one. Antigen unknown. Findings and limits, study-wide: CD8+ T cells (on average) carried more expanded clones than CD4+ T cells.

The receptor comes from an adult with an advanced solid tumor such as melanoma, head and neck, liver or kidney cancer. The gene calls are TRBV7-9 and TRBJ2-1; weak D call: TRBD2 (6 bases). This material consisted of CD4+ or CD8+ T cells sorted from blood, taken in a trial of the OX40 agonist ivuxolimab. This chain's CDR3 is CASLGKRALNEQFF. The CDR3 DNA reads as TGTGCCAGCCTTGGGAAGCGGGCTCTCAATGAGCAGTTCTTC.